This TCR beta chain was found in a study of blood T cell repertoires in COVID-19. Study-level information: PBMCs, B-cell-depleted T cells, or T cells provided the cDNA or gDNA that made up the material.

J was trimmed by 1 base and V by 6 bases; bases with no gene match: 5. Germline loops: CDR1 KGHSH, CDR2 LQKENI. The CDR3 spans 15 residues. Generated by immunoSEQ multiplex PCR, the TCRdb table keeps only in-frame clones and is missing some. The profile shows about 120,000 clones, 85% to 90% of them singletons. The sequence derives from a woman between 50 and 59 years old with acute or convalescent COVID-19. Sequencing was carried out using peripheral blood. The chain couples TRBV18 to TRBJ1-5, with 8 bases matching TRBD1. CDR3 sequence (DNA): TGTGCCAGCTCTTCAGACAGGGGAAGCAATCAGCCCCAGCATTTT. This translates into CASSSDRGSNQPQHF.